The clone carrying this T cell receptor (beta chain) has only one observation. The antigen is unknown. The method was immunoSEQ multiplex PCR; TCRdb's version includes in-frame clones alone and lacks a portion of them. The data show approximately 100,000 clones, with roughly 88% seen just once and approximately 15% held by the top ten. The sample comes from a study of T cell responses to AZD1222 COVID-19 vaccine. Notes on the study in general: There were mostly white British donors and more females than males, and clonal diversity was possibly underestimated.

The germline gives CDR1 MNHEY, CDR2 SVGAGI. This CDR3 is built from 15 residues. With V trimmed by 3 bases and J by 1 base, 5 bases remained unmatched. The sequenced sample was peripheral blood, obtained on day 0 of AZD1222 vaccination. The sequence came from an adult in good health. The chain recombines TRBV6-5 with TRBJ1-1; 7 bases are a match to TRBD1. CDR3 residues: CASSYGRDRNTEAFF. The CDR3 DNA reads TGTGCCAGCAGTTATGGCCGGGACAGGAACACTGAAGCTTTCTTT.